This is a list of T cell receptor beta chains from one sample in a study of CD8+CD57+ T cells in acquired aplastic anemia. Using its own MiXCR run on the reads, TCRdb lists one record per CDR3 protein. Here the sample spans 150,000 or so distinct CDR3 sequences, less than 60% being singletons. The sample taken for sequencing was sorted CD4+, CD8+, or CD8+CD57+ T cells (not recorded which) from PBMCs. The receptors derive from a human donor with aplastic anemia. Each CDR3 is given with its conserved first and last residue. Fields, in order: J gene, D gene, V gene, clone size, CDR3 DNA, CDR3 protein. The D gene is left open where the match is weak. Not all rows give a size; the values are once, few, many and, for expanded clones, a class.

TRBJ1-6,.,TRBV20-1,few,TGCAGTGCCATTCTCGGGGGAGGTTCACCCCTCCACTTT,CSAILGGGSPLHF
TRBJ1-6,.,TRBV27,.,TGTGCCAGCAGTTCTACAGGGTTCGCCCTCCACTTT,CASSSTGFALHF
TRBJ1-5,.,TRBV30,once,TGTGCCTGGAGGAAGGACGGGACGGATAATCAGCCCCAGCATTTT,CAWRKDGTDNQPQHF
TRBJ1-2,.,TRBV10-2,.,TGCGCCAGCAGCATAACCAAGGACAGCTATGGCTACACCTTC,CASSITKDSYGYTF
TRBJ1-2,.,TRBV10-3,once,TGTGCCATCAGTCCCCCCTCTGGGGCCTATGGCTACACCTTC,CAISPPSGAYGYTF
TRBJ1-2,TRBD1,TRBV2,few,TGTGCCAGCACCCGAGGGCAGGGGGCAAGGTATGGCTACACCTTC,CASTRGQGARYGYTF
TRBJ2-5,.,TRBV15,once,TGTGCCACCAGCAGACACCAGGGGACCCAGTACTTC,CATSRHQGTQYF
TRBJ2-7,TRBD2,TRBV15,.,TGTGCCACCAGCAGAGGGACTAGCGCGACCTACGAGCAGTACTTC,CATSRGTSATYEQYF
TRBJ1-1,TRBD1,TRBV9,many,TGTGCCAGCAGCCCAGTTGGACAGGGGCGTGAAGCTTTCTTT,CASSPVGQGREAFF
TRBJ1-6,TRBD1,TRBV19,.,TGTGCCAGCAACTTAGGGACAGGGAATTCACCCCTCCACTTT,CASNLGTGNSPLHF
TRBJ2-3,.,TRBV27,few,TGTGCCAGCAGTTCCCTCACAGGTCCCAGGGATACGCAGTATTTT,CASSSLTGPRDTQYF
TRBJ1-5,.,TRBV7-2,many,TGTGCCAGCAGCTTCCTCAATCAGCCCCAGCATTTT,CASSFLNQPQHF
TRBJ2-5,.,TRBV11-2,many,TGTGCCAGCAGCTTAGAGGGCGGCTCGATTGGGACCCAGTACTTC,CASSLEGGSIGTQYF
TRBJ1-1,TRBD1,TRBV10-3,.,TGTGCCATCAGTGATCCGGGACAGGGAGGAAACACTGAAGCTTTCTTT,CAISDPGQGGNTEAFF
TRBJ1-2,.,TRBV20-1,.,TGCAGTGCTAGGAGCCATATGGACTATGGCTACACCTTC,CSARSHMDYGYTF
TRBJ2-1,.,TRBV19,once,TGTGCCAGTAGTATGGTGGGAGACAGATATGAGCAGTTCTTC,CASSMVGDRYEQFF
TRBJ2-7,TRBD1,TRBV10-3,.,TGTGCCATTCGAGGACAGGGCCCCTACGAGCAGTACTTC,CAIRGQGPYEQYF
TRBJ2-7,.,TRBV25-1,.,TGTGCCAGCAGTGAGGGTTTCGAGCAGTACTTC,CASSEGFEQYF
TRBJ2-7,.,TRBV20-1,few,TGCAGTGCTCATTTCTCTGGTATTCGGTACGAGCAGTACTTC,CSAHFSGIRYEQYF
TRBJ2-3,.,TRBV7-2,many,TGTGCCAGCAGCTTAGAAGAGTCGGATACGCAGTATTTT,CASSLEESDTQYF
TRBJ2-2,.,TRBV6-2/TRBV6-3,many,TGTGCCAGCAAAGGGGCCGGGGAGCTGTTTTTT,CASKGAGELFF
TRBJ2-5,TRBD2,TRBV3-1,many,TGTGCCAGCAGCCAAGATTCGACCCCGGGGAGGGCCCAGTACTTC,CASSQDSTPGRAQYF
TRBJ1-2,.,TRBV28,.,TGTGCCAGCAGGGTAAACGGGGACTATGGCTACACCTTC,CASRVNGDYGYTF
TRBJ2-7,.,TRBV2,.,TGTGCCAGCAGTGAGGGAAGGCACTACGAGCAGTACTTC,CASSEGRHYEQYF
TRBJ2-7,TRBD1,TRBV19,.,TGTGCCAGTAGTATTGTCAGGGGGTCCTACGAGCAGTACTTC,CASSIVRGSYEQYF
TRBJ2-7,.,TRBV20-1,many,TGCAGTGCCCCACCCCCCGGGGGAGCCCACGAGCAGTACTTC,CSAPPPGGAHEQYF
TRBJ1-1,.,TRBV9,many,TGTGCCAGCAGCGTAGGGTCGAACGCAAACACTGAAGCTTTCTTT,CASSVGSNANTEAFF
TRBJ2-7,TRBD1,TRBV10-3,.,TGTGCCATCAGTTACAGGGGTACCGGATACGAGCAGTACTTC,CAISYRGTGYEQYF
TRBJ1-4,TRBD1,TRBV19,many,TGTGCCAGTACAGGGGGAACGGAAAAACTGTTTTTT,CASTGGTEKLFF
TRBJ2-5,TRBD2,TRBV20-1,.,TGCAGTGCTAGGACTAGCGGGAGTAGAGAGACCCAGTACTTC,CSARTSGSRETQYF
TRBJ1-2,.,TRBV19,few,TGTGCCAGTACCATAGGGGGGAACTATGGCTACACCTTC,CASTIGGNYGYTF
TRBJ1-4,.,TRBV15,.,TGTGCCACCAGCAGGGGACAAGCTAATGAAAAACTGTTTTTT,CATSRGQANEKLFF
TRBJ2-1,TRBD1,TRBV5-1,.,TGCGCCAGCAGCCCCGGACAGGGGGTGTACGATGAGCAGTTCTTC,CASSPGQGVYDEQFF
TRBJ2-5,TRBD2,TRBV7-8,few,TGTGCCAGCGGCTTAACAGGACTAGCAGGTACTGAGACCCAGTACTTC,CASGLTGLAGTETQYF
TRBJ2-5,TRBD2,TRBV27,few,TGTGCCAGCAGTCAATACCCCCCTAGCGGGACAGAGACCCAGTACTTC,CASSQYPPSGTETQYF
TRBJ1-1,.,TRBV20-1,.,TGCAGTGCTAGAGATCGCGGGGAACGGGCGATCCCCTTT,CSARDRGERAIPF
TRBJ2-5,TRBD1,TRBV6-5,many,TGTGCCAGCAGTTTTCTCCAGACAGGGTCGTTGGAGACCCAGTACTTC,CASSFLQTGSLETQYF
TRBJ1-1,TRBD1,TRBV19,.,TGTGCCAGTAGGCCGGGGACAGGGGGCGCGGGTACTGAAGCTTTCTTT,CASRPGTGGAGTEAFF
TRBJ1-3,.,TRBV7-2,many,TGTGCCAGCAGTTCTCAGCCCTCTGGAAACACCATATATTTT,CASSSQPSGNTIYF
TRBJ2-7,TRBD1,TRBV2,.,TGTGCCAGCAGAGGGACAGGGGGCAAGCATTACGAGCAGTACTTC,CASRGTGGKHYEQYF
TRBJ2-3,.,TRBV30,.,TGTGCCTGGAGTAGCGCCACAGATACGCAGTATTTT,CAWSSATDTQYF
TRBJ2-7,.,TRBV10-3,medium-sized,TGTGCCATCAGACTAGCTAACGAGCAGTACTTC,CAIRLANEQYF
TRBJ2-1,.,TRBV7-2,many,TGTGCCAGCAGCTTACGCCATGACAATGAGCAGTTCTTC,CASSLRHDNEQFF
TRBJ2-7,TRBD2,TRBV7-9,.,TGTGCCAGCAGCTTAGAGAGTAGCGGGAGGTACGAGCAGTACTTC,CASSLESSGRYEQYF
TRBJ2-1,.,TRBV5-1,once,TGCGCCAGCAGCTTGAATTGGAATGAGCAGTTCTTC,CASSLNWNEQFF
TRBJ2-5,.,TRBV3-1,many,TGTGCCAGCAGCCTACGCTCGATGCAGCGGTACTGGCAAGAGACCCAGTACTTC,CASSLRSMQRYWQETQYF
TRBJ1-1,TRBD1,TRBV7-9,many,TGTGCCAGCAGCTTATCGACAGGGGGAGGCACTGAAGCTTTCTTT,CASSLSTGGGTEAFF
TRBJ2-7,TRBD1,TRBV30,many,TGTGCCTGGGCCACCGGGACAGTGACCTACGAGCAGTACTTC,CAWATGTVTYEQYF
TRBJ1-5,.,TRBV2,.,TGTGCCAGCAGTGCAGGGACTCAGCCCCAGCATTTT,CASSAGTQPQHF
TRBJ1-2,.,TRBV7-9,.,TGTGCCAGCAGGGGGGGGAGCCCTAACTATGGCTACACCTTC,CASRGGSPNYGYTF
TRBJ2-3,.,TRBV19,.,TGTGCCAGCGAACAGGGCGGAGGGACAGATACGCAGTATTTT,CASEQGGGTDTQYF
TRBJ1-5,.,TRBV7-9,many,TGTGCCAGCAGCTTAGACTGGCAGCCCCAGCATTTT,CASSLDWQPQHF